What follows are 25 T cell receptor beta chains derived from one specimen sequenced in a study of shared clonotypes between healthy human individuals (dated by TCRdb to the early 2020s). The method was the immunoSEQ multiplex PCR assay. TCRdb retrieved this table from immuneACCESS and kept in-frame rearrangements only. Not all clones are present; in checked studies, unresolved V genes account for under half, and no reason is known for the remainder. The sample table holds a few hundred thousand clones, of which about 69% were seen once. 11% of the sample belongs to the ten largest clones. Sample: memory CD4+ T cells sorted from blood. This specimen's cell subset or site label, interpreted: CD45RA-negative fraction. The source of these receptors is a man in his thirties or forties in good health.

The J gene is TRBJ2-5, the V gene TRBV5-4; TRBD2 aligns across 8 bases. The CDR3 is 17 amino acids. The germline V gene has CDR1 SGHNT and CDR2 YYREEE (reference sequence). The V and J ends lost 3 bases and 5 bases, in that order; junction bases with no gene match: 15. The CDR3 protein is CASSSLTGRATSETQYF. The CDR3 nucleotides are TGTGCCAGCAGCTCCCTTACCGGGAGGGCCACAAGTGAGACCCAGTACTTC.

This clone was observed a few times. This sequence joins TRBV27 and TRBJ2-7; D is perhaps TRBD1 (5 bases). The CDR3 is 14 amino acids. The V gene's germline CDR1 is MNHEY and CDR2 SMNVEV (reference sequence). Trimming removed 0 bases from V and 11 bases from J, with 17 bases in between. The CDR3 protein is CASSLSGAGRTKYF. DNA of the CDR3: TGTGCCAGCAGTTTATCAGGCGCAGGGCGGACAAAGTACTTC.

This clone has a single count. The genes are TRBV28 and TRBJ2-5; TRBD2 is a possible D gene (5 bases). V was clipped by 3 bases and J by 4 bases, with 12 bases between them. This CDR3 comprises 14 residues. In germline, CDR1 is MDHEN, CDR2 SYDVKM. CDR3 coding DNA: TGTGCCAGCAGTTTGCGAGGGTGGAGAGAGACCCAGTACTTC. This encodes CASSLRGWRETQYF.

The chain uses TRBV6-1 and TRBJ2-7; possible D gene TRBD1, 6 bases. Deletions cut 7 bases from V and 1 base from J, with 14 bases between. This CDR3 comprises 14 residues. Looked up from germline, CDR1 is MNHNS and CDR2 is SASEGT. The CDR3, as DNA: TGTGCCAGCAAGGTTGGGACACTTTCCTACGAGCAGTACTTC. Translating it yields CASKVGTLSYEQYF.

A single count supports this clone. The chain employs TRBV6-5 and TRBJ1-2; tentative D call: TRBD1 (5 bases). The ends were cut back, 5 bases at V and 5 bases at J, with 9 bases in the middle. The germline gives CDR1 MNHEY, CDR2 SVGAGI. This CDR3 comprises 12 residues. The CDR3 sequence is CASSNDRYGYTF. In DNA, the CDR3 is TGTGCCAGCAGTAATGACAGATATGGCTACACCTTC.

The DNA for the CDR3 is TGTGCCAGCAGGGCCGGAACTACTCATTATGCTGAGCAGTTCTTC. This sequence encodes CASRAGTTHYAEQFF. V gene TRBV2 combines with J gene TRBJ2-1; D unresolved. The CDR3 covers 15 residues. Germline V gives CDR1 SNHLY, CDR2 FYNNEI. The germline V and J ends were trimmed by 6 bases and 9 bases, with 21 bases remaining between them. Together with reference TRBV2 and TRBJ2-1, the CDR3 gives the full variable domain: EPEVTQTPSHQVTQMGQEVILRCVPISNHLYFYWYRQILGQKVEFLVSFYNNEISEKSEIFDDQFSVERPDGSNFTLKIRSTKLEDSAMYFCASRAGTTHYAEQFFGPGTRLTVL.

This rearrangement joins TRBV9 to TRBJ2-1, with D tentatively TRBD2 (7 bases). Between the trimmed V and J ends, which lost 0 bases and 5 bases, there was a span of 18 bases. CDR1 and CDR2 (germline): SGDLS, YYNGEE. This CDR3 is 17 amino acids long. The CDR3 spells CASSVEGWGLADNEQFF. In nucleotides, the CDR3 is TGTGCCAGCAGCGTAGAGGGTTGGGGGCTAGCGGACAATGAGCAGTTCTTC.

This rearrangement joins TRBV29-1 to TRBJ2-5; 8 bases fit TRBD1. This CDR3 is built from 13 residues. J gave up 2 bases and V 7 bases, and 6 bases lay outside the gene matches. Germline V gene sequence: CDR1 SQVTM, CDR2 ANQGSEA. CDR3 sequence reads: CSARQGMQETQYF. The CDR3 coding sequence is TGCAGCGCCCGACAGGGGATGCAAGAGACCCAGTACTTC.

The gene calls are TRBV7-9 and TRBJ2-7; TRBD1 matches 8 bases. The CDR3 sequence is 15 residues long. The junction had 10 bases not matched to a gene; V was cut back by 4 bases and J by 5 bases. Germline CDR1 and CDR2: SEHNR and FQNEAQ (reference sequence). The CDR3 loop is CASSSPGQARHEQYF. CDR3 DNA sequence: TGTGCCAGCAGCTCGCCGGGACAGGCTCGGCACGAGCAGTACTTC.

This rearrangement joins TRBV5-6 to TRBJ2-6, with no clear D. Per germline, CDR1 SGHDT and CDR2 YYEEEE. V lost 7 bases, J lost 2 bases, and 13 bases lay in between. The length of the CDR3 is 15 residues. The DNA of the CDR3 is TGTGCCAGCGATTCCTGGGGAACTGGGGCCAACGTCCTGACTTTC. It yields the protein CASDSWGTGANVLTF.

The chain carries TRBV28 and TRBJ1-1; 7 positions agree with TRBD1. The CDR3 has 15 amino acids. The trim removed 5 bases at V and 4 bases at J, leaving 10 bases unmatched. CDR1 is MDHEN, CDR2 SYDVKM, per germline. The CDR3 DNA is TGTGCCAGCAGTCAACGGACAGGAGCCTCCACTGAAGCTTTCTTT. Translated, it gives CASSQRTGASTEAFF.

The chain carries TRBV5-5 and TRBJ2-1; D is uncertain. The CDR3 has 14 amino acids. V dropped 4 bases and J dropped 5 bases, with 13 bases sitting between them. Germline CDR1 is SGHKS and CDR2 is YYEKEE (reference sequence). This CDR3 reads CASSPVPNHNEQFF. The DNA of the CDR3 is TGTGCCAGCAGCCCGGTCCCCAACCACAATGAGCAGTTCTTC.

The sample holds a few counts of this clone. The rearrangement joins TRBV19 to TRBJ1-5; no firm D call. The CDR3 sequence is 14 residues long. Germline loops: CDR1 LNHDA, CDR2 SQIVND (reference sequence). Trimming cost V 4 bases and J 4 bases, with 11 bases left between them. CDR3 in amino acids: CASSTGPSNQPQHF. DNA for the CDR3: TGTGCCAGTAGTACTGGGCCATCGAATCAGCCCCAGCATTTT.

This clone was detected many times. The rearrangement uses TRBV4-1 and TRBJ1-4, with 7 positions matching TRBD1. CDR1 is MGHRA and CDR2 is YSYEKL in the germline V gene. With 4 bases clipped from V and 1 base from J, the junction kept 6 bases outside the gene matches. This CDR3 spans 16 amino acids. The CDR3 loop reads CASSLLTGLTNEKLFF. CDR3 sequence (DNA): TGCGCCAGCAGCCTTCTGACAGGGTTAACTAATGAAAAACTGTTTTTT.

The CDR3 nucleotides read TGTGCCAGCAGCTACCCACCCTTGGGACAATCCGAGCAGTACTTC. It is translated as CASSYPPLGQSEQYF. V gene TRBV7-9 combines with J gene TRBJ2-7; D may be TRBD1 (6 bases). Germline V lookup: CDR1 SEHNR, CDR2 FQNEAQ (reference sequence). The CDR3 runs 15 residues. V lost 4 bases and J lost 6, with 19 bases in between.

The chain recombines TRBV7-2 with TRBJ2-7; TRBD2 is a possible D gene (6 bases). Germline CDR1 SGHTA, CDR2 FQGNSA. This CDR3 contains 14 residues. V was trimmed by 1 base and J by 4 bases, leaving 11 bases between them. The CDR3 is CASSLGGTGYEQYF. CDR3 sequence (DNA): TGTGCCAGCAGCTTAGGGGGGACTGGTTACGAGCAGTACTTC. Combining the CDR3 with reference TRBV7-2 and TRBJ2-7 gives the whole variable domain GAGVSQSPSNKVTEKGKDVELRCDPISGHTALYWYRQSLGQGLEFLIYFQGNSAPDKSGLPSDRFSAERTGGSVSTLTIQRTQQEDSAVYLCASSLGGTGYEQYFGPGTRLTVT.

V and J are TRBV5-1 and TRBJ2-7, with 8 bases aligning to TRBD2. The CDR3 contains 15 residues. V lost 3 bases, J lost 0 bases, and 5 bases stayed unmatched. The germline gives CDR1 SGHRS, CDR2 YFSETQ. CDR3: CASSWILAASYEQYF. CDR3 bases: TGCGCCAGCAGCTGGATACTAGCGGCCTCCTACGAGCAGTACTTC.

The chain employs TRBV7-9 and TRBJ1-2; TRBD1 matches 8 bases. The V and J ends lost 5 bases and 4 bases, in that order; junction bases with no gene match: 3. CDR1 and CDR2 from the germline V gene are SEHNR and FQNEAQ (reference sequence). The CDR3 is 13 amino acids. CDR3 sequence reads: CASSPGQGYGYTF. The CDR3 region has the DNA TGTGCCAGCAGCCCAGGACAGGGCTATGGCTACACCTTC.

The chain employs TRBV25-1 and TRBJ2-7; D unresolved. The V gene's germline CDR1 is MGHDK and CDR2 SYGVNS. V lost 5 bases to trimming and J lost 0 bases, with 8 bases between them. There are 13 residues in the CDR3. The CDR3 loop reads CASSLPSSYEQYF. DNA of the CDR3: TGTGCCAGCAGTCTGCCCAGCTCCTACGAGCAGTACTTC.

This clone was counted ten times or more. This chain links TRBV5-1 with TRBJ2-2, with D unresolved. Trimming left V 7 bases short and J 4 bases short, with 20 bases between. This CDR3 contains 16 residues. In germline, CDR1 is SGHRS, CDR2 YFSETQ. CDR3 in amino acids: CASQTAPAQRTGELFF. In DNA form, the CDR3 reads TGCGCCAGCCAAACTGCCCCCGCCCAGCGCACCGGGGAGCTGTTTTTT.

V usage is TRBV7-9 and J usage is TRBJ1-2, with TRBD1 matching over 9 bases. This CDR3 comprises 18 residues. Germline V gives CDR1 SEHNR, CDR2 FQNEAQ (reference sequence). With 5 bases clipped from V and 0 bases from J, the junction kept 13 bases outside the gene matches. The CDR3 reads CASSPSGTGHYPNYGYTF. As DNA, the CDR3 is TGTGCCAGCAGCCCCTCCGGGACAGGGCACTACCCTAACTATGGCTACACCTTC.

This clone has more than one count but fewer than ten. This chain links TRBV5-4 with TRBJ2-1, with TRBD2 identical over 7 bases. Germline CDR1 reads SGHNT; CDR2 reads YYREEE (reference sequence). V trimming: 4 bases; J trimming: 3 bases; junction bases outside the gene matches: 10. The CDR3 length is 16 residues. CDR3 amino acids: CASSLGGASGYNEQFF. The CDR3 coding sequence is TGTGCCAGCAGCCTGGGTGGGGCTAGCGGCTACAATGAGCAGTTCTTC.

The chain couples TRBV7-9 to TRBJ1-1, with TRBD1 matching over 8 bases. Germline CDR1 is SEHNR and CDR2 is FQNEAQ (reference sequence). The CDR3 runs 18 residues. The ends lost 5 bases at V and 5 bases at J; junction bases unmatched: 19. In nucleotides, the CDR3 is TGTGCCAGCAGCCGCTCACAGCTCAGGGGGCGCGGGGAGACTGAAGCTTTCTTT. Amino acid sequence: CASSRSQLRGRGETEAFF.

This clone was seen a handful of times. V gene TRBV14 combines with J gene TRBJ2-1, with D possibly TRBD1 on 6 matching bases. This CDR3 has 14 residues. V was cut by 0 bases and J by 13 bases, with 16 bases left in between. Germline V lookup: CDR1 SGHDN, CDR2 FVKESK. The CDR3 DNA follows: TGTGCCAGCAGCCAAGATTACAGGGCTTTGTTACAGTTCTTC. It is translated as CASSQDYRALLQFF.

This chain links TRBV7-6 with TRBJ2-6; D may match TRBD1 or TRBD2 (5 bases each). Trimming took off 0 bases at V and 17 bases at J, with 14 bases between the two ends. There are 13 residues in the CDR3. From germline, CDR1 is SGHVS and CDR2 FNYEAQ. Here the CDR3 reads CASSLALGTPLTF. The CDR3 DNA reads TGTGCCAGCAGCTTAGCGCTTGGGACCCCATTGACTTTC.